The 32 T cell receptor beta chains reported below all come from one sample, sequenced in a study of T cell responses to AZD1222 COVID-19 vaccine. TCRdb's copy holds only in-frame clones and misses some; the assay was immunoSEQ multiplex PCR. The table lists fewer than 130,000 clones, about nine tenths of them singletons. The source material was peripheral blood, sampled on day 0 of AZD1222 vaccination. The receptors here all came from an adult in good health.

J is TRBJ2-7 and V is TRBV27, with unresolved D. Germline CDR1 and CDR2: MNHEY and SMNVEV (reference sequence). V gave up 2 bases and J gave up 2 bases, with 13 bases separating them. The CDR3 contains 15 residues. CDR3 loop: CASSLADGLTYEQYF. In DNA form, the CDR3 reads TGTGCCAGCAGTTTAGCTGACGGCCTGACCTACGAGCAGTACTTC.

V is TRBV15 and J is TRBJ1-5; no clear D. Germline V gene data show CDR1 as LNHNV and CDR2 as YYDKDF (reference sequence). The V gene lost 3 bases and the J gene lost 6 bases, with 9 bases spanning the gap. CDR3 length: 13 amino acids. DNA of the CDR3: TGTGCCACCAGCAGTCTTGTACGTCAGCCCCAGCATTTT. It is translated as CATSSLVRQPQHF.

CDR3 region: CASYIGIGTGDSYGYTF. The CDR3 DNA reads TGTGCCAGTTATATCGGGATTGGGACAGGTGACTCCTATGGCTACACCTTC. The chain uses TRBV19 and TRBJ1-2; 8 bases align to TRBD1. Per germline, CDR1 LNHDA and CDR2 SQIVND (reference sequence). The CDR3 sequence is 17 residues long. V shed 8 bases and J 4 bases; nucleotides not matched to a gene: 18.

CDR3: CASSLAGGHEAFF. The CDR3 DNA reads as TGCGCCAGCAGCTTGGCCGGGGGACATGAAGCTTTCTTT. The chain combines TRBV5-1 with TRBJ1-1; TRBD1 might be the D (6 bases). This CDR3 spans 13 amino acids. Germline V gene sequence: CDR1 SGHRS, CDR2 YFSETQ. The V end was cut by 0 bases, the J end by 7 bases, with 10 bases between.

This chain uses TRBV9 with TRBJ1-1, with 7 bases that match TRBD1. Germline V gene data show CDR1 as SGDLS and CDR2 as YYNGEE. Germline trimming cut 0 bases from V and 6 bases from J; bases unmatched to any gene: 2. The CDR3 sequence is 13 residues long. The CDR3 loop reads CASSVGQGAEAFF. The CDR3 bases are TGTGCCAGCAGCGTAGGACAGGGAGCTGAAGCTTTCTTT.

The chain carries TRBV20-1 and TRBJ2-7; D tentatively reads TRBD1 or TRBD2 (6 bases each). Germline lookup yields CDR1 DFQATT and CDR2 SNEGSKA (reference sequence). The CDR3 totals 11 residues. V dropped 2 bases and J dropped 5 bases, with 7 bases sitting between them. The chain's CDR3 is CSARRGDEQYF. The CDR3, as DNA: TGCAGTGCTAGAAGGGGGGACGAGCAGTACTTC.

Only a few counts were recorded for this clone. This chain connects TRBV18 to TRBJ2-1; TRBD2 is a possible D gene (6 bases). Germline CDR1 KGHSH, CDR2 LQKENI. Deletions cut 3 bases from V and 12 bases from J, with 15 bases between. This CDR3 comprises 13 residues. The CDR3 DNA reads as TGTGCCAGCTCACCCAACGGGCAGGGAGGGCAGTTCTTC. Its protein is CASSPNGQGGQFF.

This sequence joins TRBV3-1 (or the pseudogene TRBV3-2) and TRBJ2-7; D is undetermined. The CDR3 is 11 amino acids. In germline, CDR1 is LGHDT, CDR2 YNNKEL (reference sequence). V was trimmed by 8 bases and J by 3 bases, leaving 8 bases between them. The CDR3 sequence: CASGVYYEQYF. The CDR3 nucleotides are TGTGCCAGCGGGGTATACTACGAGCAGTACTTC.

The chain links TRBV5-1 to TRBJ1-1, with TRBD1 identical over 9 bases. The CDR3 covers 15 residues. Germline-derived CDR1 and CDR2 are SGHRS and YFSETQ. Germline trimming cut 4 bases from V and 5 bases from J; bases unmatched to any gene: 9. DNA of the CDR3: TGCGCCAGCAGCCTAGGGACAGGGCTACTTACTGAAGCTTTCTTT. This codes for CASSLGTGLLTEAFF. The entire variable domain, with the rest obtained from reference TRBV5-1 and TRBJ1-1, is as follows: KAGVTQTPRYLIKTRGQQVTLSCSPISGHRSVSWYQQTPGQGLQFLFEYFSETQRNKGNFPGRFSGRQFSNSRSEMNVSTLELGDSALYLCASSLGTGLLTEAFFGQGTRLTVV.

Of note for this clone: At the DNA level, this CDR3 is encoded by other sequences in the same sample as well. This chain uses TRBV6-5 with TRBJ2-7; 9 nucleotides align to TRBD2. The CDR3 covers 14 residues. The germline V gene encodes CDR1 MNHEY and CDR2 SVGAGI. V shed 2 bases, J shed 4 bases, and the junction held 3 bases outside the gene matches. The CDR3 DNA sequence: TGTGCCAGCAGTTACGCGGGAGGGTCTTACGAGCAGTACTTC. Its translation is CASSYAGGSYEQYF.

This clone has a single count. The chain joins TRBV6-5 to TRBJ2-7; the D gene is possibly TRBD1 (6 bases). V was clipped by 0 bases and J by 1 base, with 13 bases between them. Germline assignment: CDR1 MNHEY and CDR2 SVGAGI. The CDR3 is made up of 16 amino acids. In nucleotides, the CDR3 is TGTGCCAGCAGTTACTCGATGGGGGCGGTATCCTACGAGCAGTACTTC. Its protein product is CASSYSMGAVSYEQYF.

J is TRBJ2-7 and V is TRBV7-6, with D possibly matching TRBD1 (7 bases). V gave up 5 bases and J gave up 2 bases, with 19 bases separating them. The CDR3 extends over 16 amino acids. The germline gives CDR1 SGHVS, CDR2 FNYEAQ. CDR3 sequence (DNA): TGTGCCAGCAGCCCAGAGGCGGGGACAGTCGCCTACGAGCAGTACTTC. This gives the protein CASSPEAGTVAYEQYF.

This clone was detected once. The chain carries TRBV19 and TRBJ1-5; D unclear. CDR3 size: 15 residues. Germline CDR1 and CDR2: LNHDA and SQIVND (reference sequence). The V and J ends lost 1 base and 1 base respectively, with 8 bases between them. In DNA form, the CDR3 reads TGTGCCAGTAGTATAGCGAGCCGGAGCAATCAGCCCCAGCATTTT. Its translation: CASSIASRSNQPQHF.

V usage is TRBV19 and J usage is TRBJ1-3; D not certain. Trimming left V 7 bases short and J 1 base short, with 11 bases between. CDR1 LNHDA and CDR2 SQIVND come from the germline V gene (reference sequence). CDR3 length equals 14 residues. The CDR3 sequence: CASTLEQSGNTIYF. The CDR3 DNA follows: TGTGCCAGTACCCTTGAACAATCTGGAAACACCATATATTTT.

This clone showed up just a few times. The chain recombines TRBV5-4 with TRBJ1-2; D perhaps matches TRBD1 (6 bases). The CDR3 length is 13 residues. In germline, CDR1 is SGHNT, CDR2 YYREEE (reference sequence). V was shortened by 3 bases and J by 7 bases, with 13 bases between the two germline ends. DNA of the CDR3: TGTGCCAGCAGCTCCCCCCGCAGGGGTGGCTACACCTTC. Its translation is CASSSPRRGGYTF.

V is TRBV5-6 and J is TRBJ2-2, with TRBD1 identical over 7 bases. V shed 4 bases and J 6 bases; nucleotides not matched to a gene: 12. Germline V gene sequence: CDR1 SGHDT, CDR2 YYEEEE. The CDR3 is 16 residues long. In DNA form, the CDR3 reads TGTGCCAGCAGCCTCAACAGGGGTTTCGAGGCCGGGGAGCTGTTTTTT. Residues: CASSLNRGFEAGELFF.

In DNA form, the CDR3 reads TGTGCCAGCAGTCGTACCGGGACAGGGGATCTTGGCTACACCTTC. The encoded protein is CASSRTGTGDLGYTF. This rearrangement joins TRBV6-4 to TRBJ1-2, with 10 bases matching TRBD1. This CDR3 spans 15 amino acids. Per germline, CDR1 MRHNA and CDR2 SNTAGT. With V trimmed by 5 bases and J by 7 bases, 10 bases remained unmatched.

This chain joins TRBV6-5 and TRBJ1-5; TRBD1 matches 8 bases. The J segment lost 4 bases and the V segment lost 7 bases, leaving 3 bases of the junction unmatched. Germline CDR1 and CDR2: MNHEY and SVGAGI. The CDR3 sequence is 13 residues long. DNA of the CDR3: TGTGCCAGCAATGGACAGGGTAATCAGCCCCAGCATTTT. This sequence encodes CASNGQGNQPQHF.

J is TRBJ1-2 and V is TRBV6-6; D gene uncertain. This CDR3 is built from 14 residues. Deletions cut 11 bases from V and 6 bases from J, with 22 bases between. Germline CDR1 reads MNHNY; CDR2 reads SVGAGI (reference sequence). In nucleotides, the CDR3 is TGTGCCGTCGCGGGGAGGGCCGGTCCCAATGGCTACACCTTC. This encodes CAVAGRAGPNGYTF.

This chain links TRBV27 with TRBJ2-6, with D unclear. CDR3 length: 12 residues. V dropped 4 bases and J dropped 2 bases, with 0 bases sitting between them. Germline V gene data show CDR1 as MNHEY and CDR2 as SMNVEV (reference sequence). The CDR3 protein is CASSSGANVLTF. Written as DNA, the CDR3 is TGTGCCAGCAGTTCTGGGGCCAACGTCCTGACTTTC.

The rearrangement joins TRBV6-5 to TRBJ1-2; the match to TRBD1 covers 8 bases. CDR1 and CDR2 (germline): MNHEY, SVGAGI. The CDR3 spans 13 residues. Unmatched junction bases numbered 3, after V lost 4 bases and J lost 5 bases. This CDR3 reads CASSLDRAYGYTF. Written as DNA, the CDR3 is TGTGCCAGCAGTTTGGACAGGGCATATGGCTACACCTTC.

The chain combines TRBV6-5 with TRBJ1-1; D unclear. The V end lost 6 bases, the J end lost 0 bases, and 14 bases lay between the germline ends. The germline CDR1 and CDR2 sequences are MNHEY and SVGAGI. The CDR3 covers 15 residues. CDR3 protein: CASRYDGTMNTEAFF. The CDR3 bases are TGTGCCAGCAGGTACGACGGTACCATGAACACTGAAGCTTTCTTT.

This chain connects TRBV19 to TRBJ2-1; 7 positions match TRBD1. Germline values: CDR1 LNHDA, CDR2 SQIVND (reference sequence). V trimming: 2 bases; J trimming: 0 bases; junction bases outside the gene matches: 1. The CDR3 runs 15 residues. This CDR3 reads CASSIPGGSYNEQFF. Here the CDR3 DNA reads TGTGCCAGTAGTATACCAGGGGGCTCCTACAATGAGCAGTTCTTC.

The rearrangement joins TRBV5-1 to TRBJ2-3, with 10 bases aligning to TRBD2. CDR3 length: 18 residues. V lost 4 bases, J lost 1 base, and 12 bases stayed unmatched. Germline V gives CDR1 SGHRS, CDR2 YFSETQ. The CDR3 bases are TGCGCCAGCAGCCAGACAATTAGCGGGGGGTCGGGCACAGATACGCAGTATTTT. It is translated as CASSQTISGGSGTDTQYF.

The CDR3 region is CASSSRDSAYEQYF. CDR3 DNA sequence: TGTGCCAGCAGTTCCCGGGACAGTGCGTACGAGCAGTACTTC. This chain connects TRBV6-5 to TRBJ2-7, with 7 nucleotides matching TRBD1. J lost 4 bases, V lost 4 bases, and 7 bases had no gene match. The CDR3 has 14 amino acids. Per germline, CDR1 MNHEY and CDR2 SVGAGI.

This clone appeared once. The V call is TRBV5-8, the J call TRBJ1-5, with D unresolved. This CDR3 contains 16 residues. V lost 4 bases, J lost 6 bases, and 20 bases lay in between. CDR1 and CDR2 from the germline V gene are SGHTS and YDEGEE. CDR3 sequence: CASSPLVGGGSQPQHF. DNA of the CDR3: TGTGCCAGCAGCCCCTTGGTCGGCGGAGGGAGTCAGCCCCAGCATTTT.

The chain's CDR3 is CASSLGTLNEQFF. In DNA, the CDR3 is TGTGCCAGCAGTTTAGGGACTCTCAATGAGCAGTTCTTC. The chain links TRBV27 to TRBJ2-1; the D gene is possibly TRBD2 (6 bases). The CDR3 is 13 residues long. From germline, CDR1 is MNHEY and CDR2 SMNVEV (reference sequence). V was trimmed by 2 bases and J by 6 bases, leaving 8 bases between them.

The chain carries TRBV29-1 and TRBJ1-4, with D unclear. The CDR3 totals 14 residues. Trimming removed 5 bases from V and 0 bases from J, with 10 bases in between. Germline lookup yields CDR1 SQVTM and CDR2 ANQGSEA. This CDR3 reads CSVIGVATNEKLFF. CDR3 bases: TGCAGCGTTATAGGAGTTGCAACTAATGAAAAACTGTTTTTT.

This chain uses TRBV6-6 with TRBJ1-5, with 11 bases identical to TRBD1. The germline gives CDR1 MNHNY, CDR2 SVGAGI (reference sequence). The CDR3 contains 16 residues. Germline trimming cut 4 bases from V and 5 bases from J; bases unmatched to any gene: 7. The CDR3 coding sequence is TGTGCCAGCAGTTCCGAGGGACAGGGGGAATATCAGCCCCAGCATTTT. Its protein is CASSSEGQGEYQPQHF.

The genes are TRBV12-3 or TRBV12-4 and TRBJ1-2; D is perhaps TRBD1 (5 bases). V was trimmed by 3 bases and J by 8 bases, leaving 13 bases between them. The CDR3 extends over 13 amino acids. CDR3 bases: TGTGCCAGCAGTTTCTGGGGGGAGGGCGGCTACACCTTC. Encoded protein: CASSFWGEGGYTF.

The J gene is TRBJ2-7, the V gene TRBV11-2, with 7 bases fitting TRBD2. The V segment lost 5 bases and the J segment 5 bases; nucleotides outside the gene matches: 9. The CDR3 length is 14 residues. Germline V lookup: CDR1 SGHAT, CDR2 FQNNGV. CDR3 amino acids: CASSRRGDLNEQYF. CDR3 DNA: TGTGCCAGCAGCCGTCGGGGGGATCTCAACGAGCAGTACTTC.

The V and J genes are TRBV4-1 and TRBJ2-7; no firm D call. CDR3 length: 13 amino acids. Looked up from germline, CDR1 is MGHRA and CDR2 is YSYEKL. V lost 5 bases to trimming and J lost 1 base, with 9 bases between them. CDR3 sequence reads: CASSYQASYEQYF. The CDR3 coding sequence is TGCGCCAGCAGCTATCAGGCTTCCTACGAGCAGTACTTC.